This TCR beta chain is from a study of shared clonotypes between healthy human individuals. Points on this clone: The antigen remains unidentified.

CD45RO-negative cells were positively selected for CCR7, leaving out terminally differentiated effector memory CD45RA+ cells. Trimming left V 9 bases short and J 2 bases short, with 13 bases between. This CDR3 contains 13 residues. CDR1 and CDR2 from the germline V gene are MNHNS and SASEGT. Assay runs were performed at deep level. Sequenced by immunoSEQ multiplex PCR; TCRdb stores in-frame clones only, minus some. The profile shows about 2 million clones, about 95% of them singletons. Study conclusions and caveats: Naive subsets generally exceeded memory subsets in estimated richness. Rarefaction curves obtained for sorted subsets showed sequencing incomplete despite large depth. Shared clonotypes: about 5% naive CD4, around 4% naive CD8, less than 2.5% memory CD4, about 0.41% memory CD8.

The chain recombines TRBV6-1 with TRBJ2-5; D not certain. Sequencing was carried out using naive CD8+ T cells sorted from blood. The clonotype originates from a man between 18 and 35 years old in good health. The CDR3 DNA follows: TGTGCCAGTCGGGTCTTGGAACAAGAGACCCAGTACTTC. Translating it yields CASRVLEQETQYF.